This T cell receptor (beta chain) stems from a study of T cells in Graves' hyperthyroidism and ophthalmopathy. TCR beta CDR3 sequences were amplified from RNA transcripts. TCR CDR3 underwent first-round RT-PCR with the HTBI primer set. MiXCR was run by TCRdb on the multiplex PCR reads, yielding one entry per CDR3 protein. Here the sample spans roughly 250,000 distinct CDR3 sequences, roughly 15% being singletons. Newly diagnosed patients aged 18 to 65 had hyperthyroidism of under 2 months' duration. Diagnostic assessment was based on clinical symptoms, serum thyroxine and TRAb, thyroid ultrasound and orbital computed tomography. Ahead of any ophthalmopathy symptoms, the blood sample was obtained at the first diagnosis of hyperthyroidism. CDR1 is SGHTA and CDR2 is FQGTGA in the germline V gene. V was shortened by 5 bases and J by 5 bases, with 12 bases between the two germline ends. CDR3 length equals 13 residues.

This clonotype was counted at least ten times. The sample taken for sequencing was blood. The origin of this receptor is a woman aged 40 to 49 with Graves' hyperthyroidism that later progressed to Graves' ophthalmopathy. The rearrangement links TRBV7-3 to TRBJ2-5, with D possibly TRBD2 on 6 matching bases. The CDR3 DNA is TGTGCCAGCAGCCCCTGGGGGGTCGAGACCCAGTACTTC. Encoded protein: CASSPWGVETQYF.